These 3 T cell receptor beta chains were all obtained from the same sample, sequenced in a study of cytomegalovirus exposure and HLA in healthy donors. Assay: immunoSEQ multiplex PCR; the TCRdb copy retains only in-frame clones and omits some. The sample lists 190,000 or so clones; approximately 82% were seen once. Sequenced material: PBMCs. All receptors derive from a woman aged 25 to 39 in good health and CMV-seropositive.

This sequence joins TRBV9 and TRBJ2-1; TRBD2 matches 8 bases. The CDR3 runs to 13 residues. J gave up 4 bases and V 6 bases, and 3 bases lay outside the gene matches. CDR1 and CDR2 (germline): SGDLS, YYNGEE. The CDR3 DNA follows: TGTGCCAGCACATCGGGAGGGTACAATGAGCAGTTCTTC. Amino acid sequence: CASTSGGYNEQFF.

V gene TRBV7-9 combines with J gene TRBJ2-7; 10 bases are a match to TRBD1. This CDR3 comprises 13 residues. The J segment lost 6 bases and the V segment lost 6 bases, leaving 5 bases of the junction unmatched. Germline-derived CDR1 and CDR2 are SEHNR and FQNEAQ (reference sequence). CDR3 region: CASRPGQGIEQYF. DNA of the CDR3: TGTGCCAGCAGGCCGGGACAGGGGATCGAGCAGTACTTC.

The V and J genes are TRBV7-9 and TRBJ2-1, with 7 nucleotides matching TRBD1. Germline lookup yields CDR1 SEHNR and CDR2 FQNEAQ (reference sequence). This CDR3 has 15 residues. The V segment lost 5 bases and the J segment 4 bases; nucleotides outside the gene matches: 8. The CDR3 DNA is TGTGCCAGCAGCCCCTTAGGGGACAGATACAATGAGCAGTTCTTC. Protein sequence: CASSPLGDRYNEQFF.